This T cell receptor (beta chain) was recovered during a study of glioma-infiltrating T cells. Study-level results: Tissue-blood divergence was below expectation in non-neoplastic patients, above in gliomas. CDR3 overlap between tissue and blood was very small.

There are 15 residues in the CDR3. V was clipped by 1 base and J by 0 bases, with 8 bases between them. As to this clonotype: Its target is not known.

Amplification of TCR alpha and beta CDR3 regions from RNA used iRepertoire nested multiplex PCR. For one-step reverse transcription and amplification, 100-400 ng of tissue mRNA or PBMC total RNA was used. TCRdb analysed the multiplex PCR reads with MiXCR anew, one entry per CDR3 protein. The sample shows over 120,000 distinct CDR3 sequences, around 40% of them seen only once. Sequenced input: glioma tissue, nonneoplastic brain tissue, or PBMCs (not recorded which). The sequence came from a human donor with low-grade glioma or glioblastoma, undergoing nonglioma brain surgery, or in good health (not recorded which). The chain employs TRBV12-3 or TRBV12-4 and TRBJ2-3, with D perhaps TRBD1 (6 bases). CDR3 region: CASSLDRASTDTQYF. The CDR3, as DNA: TGTGCCAGCAGTTTAGACAGGGCGAGCACAGATACGCAGTATTTT.